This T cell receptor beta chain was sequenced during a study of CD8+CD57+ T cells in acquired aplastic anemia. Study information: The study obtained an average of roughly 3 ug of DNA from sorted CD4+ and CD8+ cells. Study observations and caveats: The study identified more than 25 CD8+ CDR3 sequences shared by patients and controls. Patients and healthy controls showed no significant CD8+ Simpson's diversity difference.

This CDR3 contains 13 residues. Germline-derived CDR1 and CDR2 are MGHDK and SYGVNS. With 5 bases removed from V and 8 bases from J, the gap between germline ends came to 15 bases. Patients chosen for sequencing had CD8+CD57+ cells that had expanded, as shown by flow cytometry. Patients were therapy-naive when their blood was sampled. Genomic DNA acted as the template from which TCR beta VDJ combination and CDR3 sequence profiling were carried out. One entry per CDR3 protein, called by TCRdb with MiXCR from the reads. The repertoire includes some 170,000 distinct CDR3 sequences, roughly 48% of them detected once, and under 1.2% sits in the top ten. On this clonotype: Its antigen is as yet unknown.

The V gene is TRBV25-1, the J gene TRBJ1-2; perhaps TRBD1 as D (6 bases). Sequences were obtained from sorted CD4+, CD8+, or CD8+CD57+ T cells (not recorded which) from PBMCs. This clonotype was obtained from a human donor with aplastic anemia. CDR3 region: CASSRGGAGGYTF. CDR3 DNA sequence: TGTGCCAGCAGTAGAGGGGGGGCCGGCGGCTACACCTTC.